Listed here are 7 T cell receptor beta chains from one sample, sequenced in a study of identical twins. MiXCR, run by TCRdb on the 5' RACE reads, gives a single entry per CDR3 protein. The table has fewer than 250,000 distinct CDR3 sequences, approximately 7% seen once. These data also featured in a second study, about yellow fever vaccine responses in identical twins.

The sample comprised memory (CD45RO+) T cells sorted from blood. The receptors derive from a woman between 18 and 29 years old in good health.

Details on this clonotype: The missing conserved phenylalanine or tryptophan at the end of this CDR3 makes a read error likely. No DNA is shown, since the ends of the CDR3 on it are uncertain; the CDR3 is the one TCRdb lists. V usage is TRBV6-1 and J usage is TRBJ2-1; the table's TRBD2 call for D was not verified on the DNA. The CDR3 spans 14 amino acids, including both terminal residues. Germline V CDR1 and CDR2: MNHNS, SASEGT. CDR3 sequence reads: CASVDGTSGRAVNL.

This clonotype appeared a few times. The chain uses TRBV5-1 and TRBJ1-3; the match to TRBD1 covers 7 bases. The junction had 1 base not matched to a gene; V was cut back by 1 base and J by 0 bases. Germline lookup yields CDR1 SGHRS and CDR2 YFSETQ. The CDR3 contains 15 residues. The CDR3 here is CASSLTGDSGNTIYF. The CDR3 nucleotides read TGCGCCAGCAGCTTGACAGGGGACTCTGGAAACACCATATATTTT. Combining the CDR3 with reference TRBV5-1 and TRBJ1-3 gives the whole variable domain KAGVTQTPRYLIKTRGQQVTLSCSPISGHRSVSWYQQTPGQGLQFLFEYFSETQRNKGNFPGRFSGRQFSNSRSEMNVSTLELGDSALYLCASSLTGDSGNTIYFGEGSWLTVV.

This clonotype was seen a few times. The CDR3 is CASSLGQGAAFF. The DNA of the CDR3 is TGTGCCAGCAGCTTAGGGCAGGGTGCAGCTTTCTTT. The chain links TRBV7-9 to TRBJ1-1; D is perhaps TRBD1 (5 bases). This CDR3 comprises 12 residues. Trimming took 1 base from V and 10 from J, leaving 10 bases between them. Germline V gene sequence: CDR1 SEHNR, CDR2 FQNEAQ (reference sequence).

The rearrangement uses TRBV18 and TRBJ2-7, with TRBD1 matching 9 bases. From germline, CDR1 is KGHSH and CDR2 LQKENI. Unmatched junction bases numbered 7, after V lost 4 bases and J lost 6 bases. The CDR3 is 14 residues long. The CDR3, as DNA: TGTGCCAGCTCACGATTACAGGGGGCGGTCGAGCAGTACGTC. It codes for CASSRLQGAVEQYV.

This clonotype came up a few times. This chain links TRBV12-3 or TRBV12-4 with TRBJ2-1; TRBD2 aligns across 11 bases. V lost 8 bases to trimming and J lost 2 bases; unmatched junction nucleotides: 8. This CDR3 region has 16 residues. This CDR3 reads CASGDLSGRAYNEQFF. The CDR3 DNA is TGTGCCAGCGGGGATCTTAGCGGGAGGGCCTACAATGAGCAGTTCTTC.

In this sample, this clonotype turned up many times. The genes are TRBV5-1 and TRBJ2-2; 10 bases are shared with TRBD2. This CDR3 is built from 18 residues. Germline trimming cut 1 base from V and 0 bases from J; bases unmatched to any gene: 6. Per the germline V gene, CDR1 is SGHRS and CDR2 is YFSETQ. CDR3 nucleotide sequence: TGCGCCAGCAGCTTGAGCGCTAGCGGGGGTGCGAACACCGGGGAGCTGTTTTTT. It codes for CASSLSASGGANTGELFF.

The rearrangement joins TRBV3-1 to TRBJ2-1; 16 nucleotides align to TRBD2. CDR1 and CDR2 from the germline V gene are LGHDT and YNNKEL (reference sequence). With 7 bases clipped from V and 14 bases from J, the junction kept 8 bases outside the gene matches. The CDR3 length is 14 residues. The chain's CDR3 is CASKLGTSGRGKFF. The CDR3 region has the DNA TGTGCCAGCAAACTCGGGACTAGCGGGAGGGGGAAGTTCTTC.